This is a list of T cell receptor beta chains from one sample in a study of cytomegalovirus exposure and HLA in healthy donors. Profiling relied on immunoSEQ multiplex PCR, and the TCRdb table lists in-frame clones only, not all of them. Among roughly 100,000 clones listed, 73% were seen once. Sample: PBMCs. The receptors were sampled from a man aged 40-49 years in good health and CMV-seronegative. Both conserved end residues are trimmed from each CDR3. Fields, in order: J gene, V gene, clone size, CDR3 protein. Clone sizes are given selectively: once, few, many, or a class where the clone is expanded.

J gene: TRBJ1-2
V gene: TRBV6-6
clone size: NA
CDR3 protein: ASSYSLQRTVLV

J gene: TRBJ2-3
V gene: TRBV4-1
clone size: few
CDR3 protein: ASSPRQGEGTDTQY

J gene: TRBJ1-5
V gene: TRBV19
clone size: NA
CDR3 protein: ASSIRDSGQPQH

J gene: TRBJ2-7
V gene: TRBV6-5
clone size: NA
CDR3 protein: ASSWGTGAINEQY

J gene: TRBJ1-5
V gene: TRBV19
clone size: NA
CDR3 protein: ASSIADGLYSNQPQH

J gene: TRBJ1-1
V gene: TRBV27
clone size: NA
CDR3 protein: ASSLSYPGTGSEAF

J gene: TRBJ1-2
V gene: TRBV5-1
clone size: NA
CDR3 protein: ASSFTGTVDGYT

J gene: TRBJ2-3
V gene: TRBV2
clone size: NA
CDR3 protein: ASSENGAGALVDTQY

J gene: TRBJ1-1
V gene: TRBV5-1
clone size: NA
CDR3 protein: ASSPEEALNTEAF

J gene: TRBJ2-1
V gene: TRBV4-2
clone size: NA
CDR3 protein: ASSQDSGGANEQF

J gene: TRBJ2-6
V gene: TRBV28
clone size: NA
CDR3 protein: ASTLSGANVLT

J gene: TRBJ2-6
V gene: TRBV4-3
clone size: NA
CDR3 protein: ASTSSWTGDPGANVLT

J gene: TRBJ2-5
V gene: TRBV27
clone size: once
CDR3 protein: ASSQEGGETQY

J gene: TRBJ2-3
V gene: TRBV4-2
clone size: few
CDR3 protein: ASSRAGETDTQY

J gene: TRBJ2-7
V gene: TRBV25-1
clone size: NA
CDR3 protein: ASMRGHSYEQY

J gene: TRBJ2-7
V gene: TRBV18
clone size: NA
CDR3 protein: ASSPTTGVTGEQY

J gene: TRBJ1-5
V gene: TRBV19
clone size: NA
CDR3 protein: ASSIRDTNQPQH

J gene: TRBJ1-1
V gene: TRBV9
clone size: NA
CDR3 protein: ASSVEILTGIMNTEAF

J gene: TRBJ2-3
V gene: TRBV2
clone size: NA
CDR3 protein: ASTRTGLTDTQY

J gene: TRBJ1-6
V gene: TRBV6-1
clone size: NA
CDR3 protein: ASSEFGSGYNSPLH

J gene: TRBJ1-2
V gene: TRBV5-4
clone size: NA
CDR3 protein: ASSADGTGVKEGYT

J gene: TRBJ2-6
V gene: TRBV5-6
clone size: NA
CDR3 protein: ASGQQGTGANVLT

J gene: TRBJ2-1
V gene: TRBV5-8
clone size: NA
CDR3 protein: ASSLWTGQNYNEQF

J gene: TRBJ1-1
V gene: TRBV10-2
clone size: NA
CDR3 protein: ASSASPDTEAF

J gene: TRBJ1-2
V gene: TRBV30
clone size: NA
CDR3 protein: AWSGTANYGYT

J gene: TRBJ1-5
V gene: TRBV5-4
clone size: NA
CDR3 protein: ASSLDRANQPQH

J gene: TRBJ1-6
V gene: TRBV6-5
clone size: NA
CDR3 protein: ASRRRDSFYSPLH

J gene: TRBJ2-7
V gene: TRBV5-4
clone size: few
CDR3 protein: ASSLEGHSSYEQY

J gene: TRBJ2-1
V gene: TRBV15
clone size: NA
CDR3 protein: ATSRESPWTGVEQF

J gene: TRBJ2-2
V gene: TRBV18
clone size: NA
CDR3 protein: ASSPWTGGIGELF

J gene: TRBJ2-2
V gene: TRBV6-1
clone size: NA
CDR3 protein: ASREGNTGELF

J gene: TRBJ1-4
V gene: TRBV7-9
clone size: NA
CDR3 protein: ASSPQGEKLF

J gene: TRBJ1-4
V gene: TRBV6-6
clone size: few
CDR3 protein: ASSFGGTNEKLF

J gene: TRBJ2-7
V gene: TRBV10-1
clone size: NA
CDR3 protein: ASRSPPYEQY

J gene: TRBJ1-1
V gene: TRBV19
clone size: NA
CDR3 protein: ASRPRDVRTEAF

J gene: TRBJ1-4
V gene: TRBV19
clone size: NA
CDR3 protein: ASRPTGGSEKLF

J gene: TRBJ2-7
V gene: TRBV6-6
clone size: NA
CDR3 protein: ASSSTSGFEQY

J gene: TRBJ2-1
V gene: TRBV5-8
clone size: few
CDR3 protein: ASSLAGGPFNEQF

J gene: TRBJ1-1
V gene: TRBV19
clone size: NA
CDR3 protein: ASTGTGTEAF

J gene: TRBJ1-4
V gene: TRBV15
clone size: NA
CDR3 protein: ATSGGGTDEKLF

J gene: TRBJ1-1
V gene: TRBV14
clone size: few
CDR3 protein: ASSRRTGTMNTEAF

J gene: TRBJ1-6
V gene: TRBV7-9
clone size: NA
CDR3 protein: ASSALLESSYNSPLH

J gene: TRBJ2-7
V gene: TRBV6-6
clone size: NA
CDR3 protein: ASSWTGLDDEQY

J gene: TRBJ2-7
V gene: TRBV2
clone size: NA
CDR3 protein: ASSDYRTGFYEQY

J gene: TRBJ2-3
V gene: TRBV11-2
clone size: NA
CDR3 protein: ASSWDIGDTQY

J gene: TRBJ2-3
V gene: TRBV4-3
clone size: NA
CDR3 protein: ASSQAAGGSRNTQY

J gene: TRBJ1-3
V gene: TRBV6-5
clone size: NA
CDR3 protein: ASSRTGSGNTIY

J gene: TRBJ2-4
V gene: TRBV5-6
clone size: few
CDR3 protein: ASRVWTGRNIQY

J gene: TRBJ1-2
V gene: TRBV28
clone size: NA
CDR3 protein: ASSSGVRGYT

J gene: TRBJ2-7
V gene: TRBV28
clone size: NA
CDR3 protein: ASSSSTGRFIYEQY

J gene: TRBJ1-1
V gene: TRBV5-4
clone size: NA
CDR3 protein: ASTQAGVTEAF

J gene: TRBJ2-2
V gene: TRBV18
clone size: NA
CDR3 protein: ASSPRTGSGELF

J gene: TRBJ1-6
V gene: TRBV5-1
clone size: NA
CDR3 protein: ASSAGTWDNSPLH

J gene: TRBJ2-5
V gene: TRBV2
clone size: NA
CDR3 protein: ASSEDRLDAGETQY

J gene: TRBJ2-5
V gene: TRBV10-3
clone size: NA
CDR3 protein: AISESGRGETQY

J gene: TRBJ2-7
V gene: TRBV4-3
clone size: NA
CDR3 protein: ASSPLTGGTYEQY

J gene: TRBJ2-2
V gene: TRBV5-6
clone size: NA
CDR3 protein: ASSSGLAGGNTGELF

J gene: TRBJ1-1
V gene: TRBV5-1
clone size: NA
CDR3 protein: ASGGQGNTEAF

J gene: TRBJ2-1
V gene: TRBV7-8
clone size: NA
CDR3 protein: ASSLYGKVNEQF

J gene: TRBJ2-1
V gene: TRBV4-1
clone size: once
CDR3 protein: ASSQGGARNEQF